Listed below are T cell receptor beta chains from one sample, sequenced in a study of blood T cell repertoires in COVID-19. Clones were read by immunoSEQ multiplex PCR, and TCRdb kept only the in-frame ones, dropping some. The repertoire holds some 260,000 clones, with approximately 88% as singletons. The sequenced material came from peripheral blood. The receptors originated from a woman in her 70s with COVID-19, enrolled during active disease. Each CDR3 is given with its conserved first and last residue. A D gene is named only where the DNA matches it firmly. Only part of the rows carry a size: once, few, many, or a class if the clone is expanded.

>TRBV7-3|-|TRBJ2-1|TRBD2
CASSTGTSEPIFNEQFF
TGTGCCAGCAGCACAGGGACTAGCGAGCCTATATTCAATGAGCAGTTCTTC
>TRBV10-3|-|TRBJ2-7|TRBD2
CAISRTSGSPNEQYF
TGTGCCATCAGTAGGACTAGCGGGAGTCCAAACGAGCAGTACTTC
>TRBV11-2|once|TRBJ2-1|TRBD1
CASSLVWTGFRNEQFF
TGTGCCAGCAGCTTAGTTTGGACAGGGTTTAGGAATGAGCAGTTCTTC
>TRBV2|-|TRBJ2-3|TRBD2
CAQRGGSTDTQYF
TGTGCCCAGCGGGGTGGCAGCACAGATACGCAGTATTTT
>TRBV4-3|few|TRBJ1-5|-
CASSLGTFGHQPQHF
TGCGCCAGCAGCCTAGGGACATTTGGTCATCAGCCCCAGCATTTT
>TRBV5-6|-|TRBJ1-4|-
CASSLGIGYNEKLFF
TGTGCCAGCAGCTTGGGTATCGGTTATAACGAAAAACTGTTTTTT
>TRBV7-2|-|TRBJ1-2|TRBD1
CASSFSGQGESGYTF
TGTGCCAGCAGCTTTTCGGGACAGGGGGAGTCCGGCTACACCTTC
>TRBV30|-|TRBJ2-1|-
CAWKDYEQFF
TGTGCCTGGAAGGACTATGAGCAGTTCTTC
>TRBV19|-|TRBJ1-1|TRBD1
CASSPDRVNTEAFF
TGTGCCAGTAGTCCGGACAGGGTGAACACTGAAGCTTTCTTT
>TRBV27|-|TRBJ2-1|-
CASSRDFDYNEQFF
TGTGCCAGCAGCCGGGACTTCGACTACAATGAGCAGTTCTTC
>TRBV9|few|TRBJ1-2|TRBD1
CASSVAGQGPLRTYGYTF
TGTGCCAGCAGCGTAGCAGGACAGGGCCCGCTGAGGACCTATGGCTACACCTTC
>TRBV24-1|once|TRBJ2-1|-
CATSAVVRAPYNEQFF
TGTGCCACTAGTGCCGTTGTCAGGGCCCCCTACAATGAGCAGTTCTTC
>TRBV7-9|-|TRBJ2-1|-
CASSHWGDENEQFF
TGTGCCAGCAGTCATTGGGGGGACGAAAATGAGCAGTTCTTC
>TRBV20-1|-|TRBJ2-1|TRBD1
CSASFRTGYNEQFF
TGCAGTGCTAGTTTCAGGACAGGGTACAATGAGCAGTTCTTC
>TRBV14|-|TRBJ2-1|TRBD2
CASSPPGLGRYNEQFF
TGTGCCAGCAGCCCCCCGGGACTAGGTCGGTACAATGAGCAGTTCTTC
>TRBV10-3|-|TRBJ1-1|TRBD1
CAISRQGIDRAFF
TGTGCCATCAGCCGACAGGGGATAGATAGGGCTTTCTTT
>TRBV23-1|-|TRBJ1-5|-
CASSQSTGHQPQHF
TGCGCCAGCAGTCAATCCACAGGGCATCAGCCCCAGCATTTT
>TRBV10-3|-|TRBJ2-3|-
CAISDRGLRLADTQYF
TGTGCCATCAGTGACCGTGGACTCAGACTTGCTGATACGCAGTATTTT
>TRBV5-1|-|TRBJ1-5|-
CASSLEGFSNQPQHF
TGCGCCAGCAGCTTGGAGGGGTTTAGCAATCAGCCCCAGCATTTT
>TRBV28|-|TRBJ1-5|-
CASSLSVGAGGQPQHF
TGTGCCAGCAGTTTATCGGTGGGGGCGGGAGGTCAGCCCCAGCATTTT
>TRBV4-3|-|TRBJ2-3|TRBD1
CASSQRGPGDTQYF
TGCGCCAGCAGCCAAAGGGGGCCGGGAGATACGCAGTATTTT
>TRBV6-5|-|TRBJ2-7|TRBD1
CASNSDRGRDEQYF
TGTGCCAGCAACTCGGACAGGGGGCGAGACGAGCAGTACTTC
>TRBV7-9|-|TRBJ2-3|TRBD2
CASSLLAGGSDTQYF
TGTGCCAGCAGCTTACTAGCGGGAGGGTCAGATACGCAGTATTTT
>TRBV10-3|-|TRBJ2-1|-
CATVAAPGQYNEQFF
TGTGCCACCGTCGCCGCACCGGGACAATACAATGAGCAGTTCTTC
>TRBV30|-|TRBJ2-6|-
CAWSEPLSGANVLTF
TGTGCCTGGAGTGAACCTCTATCTGGGGCCAACGTCCTGACTTTC
>TRBV20-1|-|TRBJ2-2|TRBD2
CSASGIAGGELFF
TGCAGTGCTAGTGGGATAGCGGGAGGGGAGCTGTTTTTT